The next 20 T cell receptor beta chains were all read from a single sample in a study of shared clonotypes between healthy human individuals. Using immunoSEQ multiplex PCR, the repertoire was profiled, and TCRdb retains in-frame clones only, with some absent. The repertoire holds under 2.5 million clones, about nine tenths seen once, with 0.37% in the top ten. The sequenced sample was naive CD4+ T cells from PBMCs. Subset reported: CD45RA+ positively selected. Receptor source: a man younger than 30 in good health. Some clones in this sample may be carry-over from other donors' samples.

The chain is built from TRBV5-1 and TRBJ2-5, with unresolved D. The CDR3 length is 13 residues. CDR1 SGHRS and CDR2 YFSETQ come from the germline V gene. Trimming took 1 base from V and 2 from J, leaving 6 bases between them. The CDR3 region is CASSLIGQETQYF. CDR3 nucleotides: TGCGCCAGCAGCTTGATAGGACAAGAGACCCAGTACTTC.

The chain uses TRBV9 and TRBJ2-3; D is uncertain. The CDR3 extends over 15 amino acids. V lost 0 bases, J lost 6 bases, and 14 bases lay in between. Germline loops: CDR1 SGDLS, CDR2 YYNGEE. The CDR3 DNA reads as TGTGCCAGCAGCGTAGCTGGTTTTCCCGGGGATACGCAGTATTTT. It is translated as CASSVAGFPGDTQYF. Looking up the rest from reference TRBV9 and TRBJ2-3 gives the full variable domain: DSGVTQTPKHLITATGQRVTLRCSPRSGDLSVYWYQQSLDQGLQFLIQYYNGEERAKGNILERFSAQQFPDLHSELNLSSLELGDSALYFCASSVAGFPGDTQYFGPGTRLTVL.

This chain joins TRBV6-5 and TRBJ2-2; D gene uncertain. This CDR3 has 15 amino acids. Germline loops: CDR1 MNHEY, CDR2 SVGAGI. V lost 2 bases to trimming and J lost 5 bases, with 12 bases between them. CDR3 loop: CASSYKVWGTGELFF. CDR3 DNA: TGTGCCAGCAGTTACAAGGTCTGGGGAACCGGGGAGCTGTTTTTT.

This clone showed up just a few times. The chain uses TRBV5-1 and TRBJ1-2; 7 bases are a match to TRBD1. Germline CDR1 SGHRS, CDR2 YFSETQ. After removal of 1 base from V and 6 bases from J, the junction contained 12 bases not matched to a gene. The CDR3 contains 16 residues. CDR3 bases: TGCGCCAGCAGCTTGACGTCGACAGGGCAAATGAATGGCTACACCTTC. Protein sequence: CASSLTSTGQMNGYTF.

CDR3 in amino acids: CASSSRRGTEQFF. CDR3 sequence (DNA): TGTGCCAGCAGCTCGCGAAGGGGTACTGAGCAGTTCTTC. The V gene is TRBV7-6, the J gene TRBJ2-1; weak D call: TRBD1 (5 bases). With 4 bases removed from V and 9 bases from J, the gap between germline ends came to 13 bases. Per the germline V gene, CDR1 is SGHVS and CDR2 is FNYEAQ. The length of the CDR3 is 13 residues.

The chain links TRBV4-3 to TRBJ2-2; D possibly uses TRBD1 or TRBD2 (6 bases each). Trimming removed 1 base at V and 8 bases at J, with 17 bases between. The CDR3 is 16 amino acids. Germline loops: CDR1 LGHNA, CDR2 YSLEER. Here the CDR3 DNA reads TGCGCCAGCAGCCAAGGCGGGACACCTCGTAGGGGGGAGCTGTTTTTT. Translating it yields CASSQGGTPRRGELFF.

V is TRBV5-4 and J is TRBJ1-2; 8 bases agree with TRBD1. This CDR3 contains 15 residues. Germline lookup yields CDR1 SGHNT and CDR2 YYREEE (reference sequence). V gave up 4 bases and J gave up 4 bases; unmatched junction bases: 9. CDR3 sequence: CASSRDRTGGYGYTF. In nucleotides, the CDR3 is TGTGCCAGCAGCAGGGACAGGACAGGCGGCTATGGCTACACCTTC.

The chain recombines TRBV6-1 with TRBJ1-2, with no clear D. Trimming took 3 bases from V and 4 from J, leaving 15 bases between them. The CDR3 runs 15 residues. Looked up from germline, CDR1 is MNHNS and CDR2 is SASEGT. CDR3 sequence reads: CASSDGQDTIYGYTF. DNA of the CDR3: TGTGCCAGCAGTGATGGGCAGGATACAATCTATGGCTACACCTTC.

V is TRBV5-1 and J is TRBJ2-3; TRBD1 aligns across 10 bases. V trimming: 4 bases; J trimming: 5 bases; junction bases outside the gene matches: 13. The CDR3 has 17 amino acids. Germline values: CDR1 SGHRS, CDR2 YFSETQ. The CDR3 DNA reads TGCGCCAGCAGCCCGGGTGCCCGACAGGGGGCAGGAGATACGCAGTATTTT. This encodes CASSPGARQGAGDTQYF.

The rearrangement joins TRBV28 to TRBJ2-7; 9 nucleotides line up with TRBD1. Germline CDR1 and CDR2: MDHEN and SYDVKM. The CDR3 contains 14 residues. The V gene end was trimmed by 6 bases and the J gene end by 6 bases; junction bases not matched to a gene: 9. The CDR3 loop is CASSLGQGKFEQYF. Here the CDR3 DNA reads TGTGCCAGCAGCCTCGGACAGGGGAAGTTCGAGCAGTACTTC. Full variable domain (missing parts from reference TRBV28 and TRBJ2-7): DVKVTQSSRYLVKRTGEKVFLECVQDMDHENMFWYRQDPGLGLRLIYFSYDVKMKEKGDIPEGYSVSREKKERFSLILESASTNQTSMYLCASSLGQGKFEQYFGPGTRLTVT.

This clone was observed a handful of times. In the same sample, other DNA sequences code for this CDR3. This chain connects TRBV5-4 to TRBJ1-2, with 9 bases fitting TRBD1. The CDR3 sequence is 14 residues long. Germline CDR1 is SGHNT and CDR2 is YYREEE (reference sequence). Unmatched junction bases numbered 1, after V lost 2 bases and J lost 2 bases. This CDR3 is CASSLDRGNYGYTF. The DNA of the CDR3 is TGTGCCAGCAGCTTAGACAGGGGGAACTATGGCTACACCTTC.

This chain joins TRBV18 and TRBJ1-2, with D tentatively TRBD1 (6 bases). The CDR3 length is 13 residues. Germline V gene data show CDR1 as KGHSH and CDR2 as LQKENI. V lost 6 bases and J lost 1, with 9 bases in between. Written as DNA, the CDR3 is TGTGCCAGCTCCTCGGACAGTAACTATGGCTACACCTTC. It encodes CASSSDSNYGYTF.

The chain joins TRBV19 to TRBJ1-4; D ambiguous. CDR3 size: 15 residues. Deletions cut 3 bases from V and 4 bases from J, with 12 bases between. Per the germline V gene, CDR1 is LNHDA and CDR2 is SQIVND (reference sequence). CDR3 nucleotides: TGTGCCAGTAGTATTTTGACCGGAGGTAATGAAAAACTGTTTTTT. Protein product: CASSILTGGNEKLFF.

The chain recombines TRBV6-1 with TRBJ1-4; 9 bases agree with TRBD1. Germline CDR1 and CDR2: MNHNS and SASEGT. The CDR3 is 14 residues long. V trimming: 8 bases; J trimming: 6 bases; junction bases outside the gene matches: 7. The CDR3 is CASWGQGIDEKLFF. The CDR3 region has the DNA TGTGCCAGCTGGGGACAGGGTATCGATGAAAAACTGTTTTTT.

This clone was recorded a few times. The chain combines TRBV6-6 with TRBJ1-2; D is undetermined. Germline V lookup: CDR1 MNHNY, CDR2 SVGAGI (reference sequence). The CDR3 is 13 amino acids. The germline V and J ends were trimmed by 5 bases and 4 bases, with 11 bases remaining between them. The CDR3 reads CASSARARYGYTF. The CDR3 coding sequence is TGTGCCAGCAGTGCGAGGGCCCGCTATGGCTACACCTTC.

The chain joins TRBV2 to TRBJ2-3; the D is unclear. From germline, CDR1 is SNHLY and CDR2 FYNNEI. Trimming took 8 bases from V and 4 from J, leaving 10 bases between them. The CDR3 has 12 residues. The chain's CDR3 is CASGLVPDTQYF. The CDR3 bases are TGTGCCAGCGGGCTGGTACCAGATACGCAGTATTTT.

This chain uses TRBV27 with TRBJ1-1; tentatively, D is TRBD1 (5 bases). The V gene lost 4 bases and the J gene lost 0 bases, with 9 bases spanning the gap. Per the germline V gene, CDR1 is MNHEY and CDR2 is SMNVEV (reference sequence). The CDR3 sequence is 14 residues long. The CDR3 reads CASSSGRMNTEAFF. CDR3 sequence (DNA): TGTGCCAGCAGTTCGGGACGGATGAACACTGAAGCTTTCTTT.

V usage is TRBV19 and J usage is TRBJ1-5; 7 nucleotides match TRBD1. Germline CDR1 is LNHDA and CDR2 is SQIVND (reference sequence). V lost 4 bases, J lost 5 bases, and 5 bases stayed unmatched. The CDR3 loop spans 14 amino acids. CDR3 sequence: CASSTNRGDQPQHF. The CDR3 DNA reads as TGTGCCAGTAGTACGAACAGGGGCGATCAGCCCCAGCATTTT.

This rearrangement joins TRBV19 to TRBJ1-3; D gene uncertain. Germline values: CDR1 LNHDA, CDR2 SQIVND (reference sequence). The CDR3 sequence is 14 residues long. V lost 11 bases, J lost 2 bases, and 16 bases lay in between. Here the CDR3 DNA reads TGTGCCGTCGGTCAGAGGCGTCCTGGAAACACCATATATTTT. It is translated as CAVGQRRPGNTIYF.

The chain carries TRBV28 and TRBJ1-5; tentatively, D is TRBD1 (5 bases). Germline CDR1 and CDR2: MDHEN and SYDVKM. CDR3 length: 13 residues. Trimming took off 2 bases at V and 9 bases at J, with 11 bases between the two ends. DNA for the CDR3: TGTGCCAGCAGTTTACCAGCCCAGGGGCCCCAGCATTTT. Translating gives CASSLPAQGPQHF.